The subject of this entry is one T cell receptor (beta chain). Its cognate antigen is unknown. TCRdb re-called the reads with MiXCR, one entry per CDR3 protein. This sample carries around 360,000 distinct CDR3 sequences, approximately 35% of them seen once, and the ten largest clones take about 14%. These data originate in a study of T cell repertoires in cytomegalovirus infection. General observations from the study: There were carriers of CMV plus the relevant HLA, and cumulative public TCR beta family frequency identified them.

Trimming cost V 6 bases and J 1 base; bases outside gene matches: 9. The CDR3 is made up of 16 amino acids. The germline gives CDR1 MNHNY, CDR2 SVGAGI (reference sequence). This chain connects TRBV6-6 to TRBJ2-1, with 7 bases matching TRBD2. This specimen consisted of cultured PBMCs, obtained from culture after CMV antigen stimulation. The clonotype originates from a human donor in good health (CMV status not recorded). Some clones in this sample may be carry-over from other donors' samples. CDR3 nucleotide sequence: TGTGCCAGCAGGTCCACTAGCGACCCTTCCTACAATGAGCAGTTCTTC. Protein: CASRSTSDPSYNEQFF.